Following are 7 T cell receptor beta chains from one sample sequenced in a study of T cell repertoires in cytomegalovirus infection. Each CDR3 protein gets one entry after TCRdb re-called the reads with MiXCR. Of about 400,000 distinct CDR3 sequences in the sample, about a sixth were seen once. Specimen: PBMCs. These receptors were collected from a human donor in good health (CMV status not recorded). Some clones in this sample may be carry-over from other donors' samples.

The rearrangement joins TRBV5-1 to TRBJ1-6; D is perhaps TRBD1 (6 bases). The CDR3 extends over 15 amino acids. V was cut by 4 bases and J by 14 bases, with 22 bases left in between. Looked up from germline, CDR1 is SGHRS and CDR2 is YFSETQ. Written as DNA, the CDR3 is TGCGCCAGCAGCCCCATCTGGGGGGCCGGCCCTGCCCTCCACTTT. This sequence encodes CASSPIWGAGPALHF.

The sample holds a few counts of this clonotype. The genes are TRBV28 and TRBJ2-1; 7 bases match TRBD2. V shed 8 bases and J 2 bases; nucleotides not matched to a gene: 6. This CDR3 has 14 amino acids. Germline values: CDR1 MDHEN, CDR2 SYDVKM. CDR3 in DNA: TGTGCCAGCTCCCCGGGGGGTACCTACAATGAGCAGTTCTTC. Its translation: CASSPGGTYNEQFF.

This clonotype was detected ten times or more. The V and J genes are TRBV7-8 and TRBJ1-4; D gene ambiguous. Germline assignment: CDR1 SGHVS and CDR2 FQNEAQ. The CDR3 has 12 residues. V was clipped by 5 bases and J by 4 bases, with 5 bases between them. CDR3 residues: CASSPDNEKLFF. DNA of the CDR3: TGTGCCAGCAGCCCTGATAATGAAAAACTGTTTTTT.

This chain's CDR3 is CASSYTGSPNEKLFF. The CDR3 DNA reads as TGTGCCAGCAGCTATACAGGGTCTCCTAATGAAAAACTGTTTTTT. The V and J genes are TRBV11-2 and TRBJ1-4; a weak D match, TRBD1 (6 bases). This CDR3 region has 15 residues. V lost 4 bases and J 3 bases, leaving 12 bases between the germline ends. Germline V lookup: CDR1 SGHAT, CDR2 FQNNGV.

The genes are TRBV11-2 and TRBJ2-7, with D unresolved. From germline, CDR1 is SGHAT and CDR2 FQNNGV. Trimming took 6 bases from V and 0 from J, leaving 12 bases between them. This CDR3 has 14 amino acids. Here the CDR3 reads CASSKDPSSYEQYF. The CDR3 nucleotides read TGTGCCAGCAGTAAGGATCCTAGCTCCTACGAGCAGTACTTC.

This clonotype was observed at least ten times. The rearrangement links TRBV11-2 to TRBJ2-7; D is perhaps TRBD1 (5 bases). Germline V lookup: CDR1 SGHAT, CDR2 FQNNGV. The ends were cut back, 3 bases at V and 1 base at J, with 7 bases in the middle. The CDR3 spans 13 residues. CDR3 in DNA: TGTGCCAGCAGCTTCAAGGGGTCCTACGAGCAGTACTTC. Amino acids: CASSFKGSYEQYF.

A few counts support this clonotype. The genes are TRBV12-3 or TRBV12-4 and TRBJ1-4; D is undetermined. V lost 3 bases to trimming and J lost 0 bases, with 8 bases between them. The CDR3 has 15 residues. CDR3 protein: CASSFRSATNEKLFF. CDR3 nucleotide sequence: TGTGCCAGCAGTTTCCGTTCTGCAACTAATGAAAAACTGTTTTTT.